This section outlines one TCR beta chain sequence together with its context. In germline, CDR1 is SEHNR, CDR2 FQNEAQ (reference sequence). V gave up 2 bases and J gave up 7 bases, with 11 bases separating them. The CDR3 is 14 residues long. This sample was taken from a study of shared clonotypes between healthy human individuals. The overall study: Every donor yielded three CD4 naive, three CD4 memory, two CD8 naive and one CD8 memory plate.

Sorted subsets were amplified in replicate PCRs using around 200 ng DNA, some 31,000 T cell genomes. Profiling relied on immunoSEQ multiplex PCR, and the TCRdb table lists in-frame clones only, not all of them. The sample shows 780,000 or so clones, roughly 72% of them seen only once. Naive CD45RA+ and memory CD45RA-negative subsets were split from CD4+ cells. This chain uses TRBV7-9 with TRBJ1-4; no clear D. This TCR was sampled from a woman aged 25 to 39 in good health. Sequencing used memory CD4+ T cells sorted from blood. The subset denotes: CD45RA-negative fraction. CDR3 coding DNA: TGTGCCAGCAGCTTAAGAGAAAGTAGTGAAAAACTGTTTTTT. Its protein is CASSLRESSEKLFF.